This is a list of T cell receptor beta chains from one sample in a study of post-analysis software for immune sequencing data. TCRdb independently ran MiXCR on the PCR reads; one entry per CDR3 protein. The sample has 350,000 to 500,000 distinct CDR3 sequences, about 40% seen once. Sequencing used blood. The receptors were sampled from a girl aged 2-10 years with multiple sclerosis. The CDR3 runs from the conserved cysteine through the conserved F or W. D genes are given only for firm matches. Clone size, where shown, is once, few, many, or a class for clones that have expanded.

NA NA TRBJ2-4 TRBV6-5 TGTGCCAGCAGTTACTCGCCCCGGTATCAGGGGCAGTACTTC CASSYSPRYQGQYF
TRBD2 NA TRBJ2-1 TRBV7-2 TGTGCCAGCAGCTTAATCCTCGGGAGGGCCAGTTACAATGAGCAGTTCTTC CASSLILGRASYNEQFF
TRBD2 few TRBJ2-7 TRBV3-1 TGTGCCAGCAGCCATAAGACTAGCGATTACGAGCAGTACTTC CASSHKTSDYEQYF
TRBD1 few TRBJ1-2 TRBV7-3 TGTGCCAGCAGCTTAAGCTATGGGACAGGGGAGGGCTACACCTTC CASSLSYGTGEGYTF
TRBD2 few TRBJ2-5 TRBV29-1 TGCAGCGCTGCCAGGGGGACTAGCGGGACCCAAGAGACCCAGTACTTC CSAARGTSGTQETQYF
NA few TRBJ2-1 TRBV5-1 TGCGCCAGCAGCGACGGGCCCCAGACCTACAATGAGCAGTTCTTC CASSDGPQTYNEQFF
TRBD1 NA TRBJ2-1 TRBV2 TGTGCCAGCTACCTGGGACAGGGAGTTTACAATGAGCAGTTCTTC CASYLGQGVYNEQFF
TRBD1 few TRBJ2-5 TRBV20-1 TGCAGTAGCACTCGGGACAGCCAGGAGCAGTACTTC CSSTRDSQEQYF
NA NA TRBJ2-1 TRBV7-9 TGTGCCAGCAGCTTAGCGGGGACACGTTACAATGAGCAGTTCTTC CASSLAGTRYNEQFF
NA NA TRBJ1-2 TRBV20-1 TGCAGTGCTAGAGTACAGCACTATGGCTACACCTTC CSARVQHYGYTF
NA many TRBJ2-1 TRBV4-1 TGCGCCAGCAGCCAAGTACCAGGCGGGGAGTACAATGAGCAGTTCTTC CASSQVPGGEYNEQFF
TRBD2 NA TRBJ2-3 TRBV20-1 TGCAGTGCTAATAAAGCGGGGCGCACAGATACGCAGTATTTT CSANKAGRTDTQYF
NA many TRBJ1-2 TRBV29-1 TGCAGCGTTGTTGGGGGGCTTAACTATGGCTACACCTTC CSVVGGLNYGYTF
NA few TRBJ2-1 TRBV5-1 TGCGCCAGCAGCCACCTTTACGGGAGAGACCCGAATGAGCAGTTCTTC CASSHLYGRDPNEQFF
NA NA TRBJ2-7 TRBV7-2 TGTGCCGGCAGTCGGTTTAACGAGCAGTACTTC CAGSRFNEQYF
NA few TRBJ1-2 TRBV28 TGTGCCAGCAGTTTGAACAGCAACTATGGCTACACCTTC CASSLNSNYGYTF
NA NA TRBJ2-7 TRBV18 TGTGCCAGCTCCCCCCGCTGGGACTCATTCTACGAGCAGTACTTC CASSPRWDSFYEQYF
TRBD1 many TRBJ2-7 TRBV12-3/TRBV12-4 TGTGCCAGCAGTTCGAGACAGGGGGCGACCGGAATTTACGAGCAGTACTTC CASSSRQGATGIYEQYF
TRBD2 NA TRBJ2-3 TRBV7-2 TGTGTCAGCAGCTTAGCGCTGAGCGGGGCAGATACGCAGTATTTT CVSSLALSGADTQYF
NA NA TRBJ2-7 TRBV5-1 TGCGCCAGCAGCCCCACAGGTCTCGGAGAGCAGTACTTC CASSPTGLGEQYF
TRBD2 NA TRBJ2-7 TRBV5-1 TGCGCCAGCAGCGTAGGACTAGCGGGAGTATACGAGCAGTACTTC CASSVGLAGVYEQYF
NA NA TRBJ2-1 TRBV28 TGTGCCAGCAGCCCTCCCGGGAGTGATTCCAATGAGCAGTTCTTC CASSPPGSDSNEQFF
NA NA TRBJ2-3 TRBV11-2 TGTGCCAGCAGCATTATTGGAGGGACTGCTAGCACAGATACGCAGTATTTT CASSIIGGTASTDTQYF
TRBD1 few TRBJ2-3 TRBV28 TGTGCCAGCAGGCAGATGGGACAGGGGAGCACAGATACGCAGTATTTT CASRQMGQGSTDTQYF
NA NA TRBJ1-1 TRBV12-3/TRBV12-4 TGTGCCAGCAGTCGAAAGCAGGGGAACACTGAAGCTTTCTTT CASSRKQGNTEAFF
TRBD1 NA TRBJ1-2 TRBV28 TGTGCCAGCAGGGGACAGGGGGTCTATGGCTACACCTTC CASRGQGVYGYTF
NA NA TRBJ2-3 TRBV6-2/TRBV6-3 TGTGCCAGCAGTTATCCTAGCGAAGCAGATACGCAGTATTTT CASSYPSEADTQYF
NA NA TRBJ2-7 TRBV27 TGTGCCAGCAGTTTATACAGCCATGACGAGCAGTACTTC CASSLYSHDEQYF
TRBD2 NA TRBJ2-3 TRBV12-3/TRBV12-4 TGTGCCAGCAGTTTTCGACTAGCGGGAGGGCCTGGTCGCACAGATACGCAGTATTTT CASSFRLAGGPGRTDTQYF
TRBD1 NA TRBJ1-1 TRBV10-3 TGTGCCATCAGTGGGTCAGCGGGGACAGTACTGAACACTGAAGCTTTCTTT CAISGSAGTVLNTEAFF
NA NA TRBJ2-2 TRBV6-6 TGTGCCAGCAGTTACTCGTTCCCTAGCGCGAACACCGGGGAGCTGTTTTTT CASSYSFPSANTGELFF
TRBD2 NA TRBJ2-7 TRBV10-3 TGTGCCATCAGTGAGCGAGGGGCGTGGGGAGGGGACGAGCAGTACTTC CAISERGAWGGDEQYF
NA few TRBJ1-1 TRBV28 TGTGCCAGCAGTTCGTTTCACATGGACAGTCCGAACACTGAAGCTTTCTTT CASSSFHMDSPNTEAFF
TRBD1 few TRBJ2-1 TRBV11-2 TGTGCCAGCAGCTTACGGGGACAGGGCTACAATGAGCAGTTCTTC CASSLRGQGYNEQFF
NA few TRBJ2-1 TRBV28 TGTGCCAGCAGACATAGCGAGAATGAGCAGTTCTTC CASRHSENEQFF
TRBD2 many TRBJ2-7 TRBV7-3 TGTGCCAGCAGCTTTAGCGGGGGGAGTTACGAGCAGTACTTC CASSFSGGSYEQYF
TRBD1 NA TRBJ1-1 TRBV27 TGTGCCAGCACCCAGACAGGGGGTTGGTGGACTGAAGCTTTCTTT CASTQTGGWWTEAFF
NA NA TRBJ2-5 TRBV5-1 TGCGCCAGCAGAGAGGGAGACCGGAACAGAGGAGTCGAGGCCCAGTACTTC CASREGDRNRGVEAQYF
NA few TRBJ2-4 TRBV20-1 TGCAGTGCTAACGAATTAAACATTCAGTACTTC CSANELNIQYF
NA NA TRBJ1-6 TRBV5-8 TGTGCCAGCAGCTTTATGCAGGGGCAAGGTTCACCCCTCCACTTT CASSFMQGQGSPLHF
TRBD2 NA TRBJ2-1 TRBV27 TGTGCCAGCAGTTACCCACGGGGGGGTTCCTACAATGAGCAGTTCTTC CASSYPRGGSYNEQFF
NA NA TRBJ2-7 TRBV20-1 TGCAGTGCTAGGACCCAGGGATCCTACGAGCAGTACTTC CSARTQGSYEQYF
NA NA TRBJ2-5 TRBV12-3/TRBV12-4 TGTGCCAGCAGTTTAGGGGAGATTTGGGAGCAGTACTTC CASSLGEIWEQYF
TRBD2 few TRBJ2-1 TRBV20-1 TGCAGTGCGGCCGTACTGGGGGGGGACAATGAGCAGTTCTTC CSAAVLGGDNEQFF
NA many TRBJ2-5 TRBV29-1 TGCAGCGTTGAAACTAGGAGATTAGAAGAGACCCAGTACTTC CSVETRRLEETQYF
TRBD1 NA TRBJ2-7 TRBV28 TGTGCCAGCAGTTTAGGGGGGACAGGGCACCACGAGCAGTACTTC CASSLGGTGHHEQYF
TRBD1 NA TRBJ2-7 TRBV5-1 TGCGCCAGCAGCTTGCCTAGACCCGGACAGGGCCTGGGGAAAGGGAACTACGAGCAGTACTTC CASSLPRPGQGLGKGNYEQYF
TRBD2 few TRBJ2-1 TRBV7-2 TGTGCCAGCAGCTTGAGCGGGAGGGCTGAGCAGTTCTTC CASSLSGRAEQFF
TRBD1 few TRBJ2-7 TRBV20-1 TGCAGTGCCGATAGAGAGACAGGGAAGGCCTACGAGCAGTACTTC CSADRETGKAYEQYF
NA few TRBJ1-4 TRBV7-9 TGTGCCAGCACCCCCGGGACGGGTAATGAAAAACTGTTTTTT CASTPGTGNEKLFF
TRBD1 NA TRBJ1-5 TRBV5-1 TGCGCCAGCAGCTTGGGGTCAGGGGGCGATCAGCCCCAGCATTTT CASSLGSGGDQPQHF
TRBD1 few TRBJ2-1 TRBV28 TGTGCCAGCAGTCCGCGGACAGGGTGGAATGAGCAGTTCTTC CASSPRTGWNEQFF
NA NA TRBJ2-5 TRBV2 TGTGCCAGCAGCTACAGGGTCCCGTACTTC CASSYRVPYF
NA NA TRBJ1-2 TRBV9 TGTGCCAGCAGCGTAAGGGAGGGCGCGGGCTTAGGGCATGGCTACACCTTC CASSVREGAGLGHGYTF
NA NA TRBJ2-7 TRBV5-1 TGCGCCAGCAGCTTGAACTCGGGGAATCGCGAGCAGTACTTC CASSLNSGNREQYF
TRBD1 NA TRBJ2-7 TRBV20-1 TGCAGTGCTAGAGATGGGACAGTGAGAGAGCAGTACTTC CSARDGTVREQYF
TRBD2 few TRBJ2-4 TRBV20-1 TGCAGTGCTAGACCTATCGGGACTAGCGGGAGCAGAAAAAACATTCAGTACTTC CSARPIGTSGSRKNIQYF
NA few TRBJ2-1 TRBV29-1 TGCAGCGCCCAGACCAGGGTACGCGACAATGAGCAGTTCTTC CSAQTRVRDNEQFF
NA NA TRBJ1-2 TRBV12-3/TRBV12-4 TGTGCCAGCAGTTTAAGGGCTTGGGGCTACACCTTC CASSLRAWGYTF